This TCR beta chain was retrieved from a study of brain T cells in children with intractable seizures. In germline, CDR1 is SGHDT, CDR2 YYEEEE. The CDR3 has 18 residues. Trimming removed 4 bases at V and 4 bases at J, with 21 bases between. Regarding time point: blood from clinic visit 5 months post-surgery; TSC patient then seizure free. The sequenced cases were selected for having the highest brain T cell transcript signatures. Assay used: immunoSEQ multiplex PCR; TCRdb lists only in-frame clones, some missing. The sample holds a few hundred thousand clones, over 90% seen once. The chain couples TRBV5-6 to TRBJ1-6, with a weak D call TRBD1 (6 bases). The clonotype comes from a boy under two years old with tuberous sclerosis and intractable seizures. Sequenced material: peripheral blood, taken 4 to 6 months after surgery. The CDR3 DNA is TGTGCCAGCAGCCTAAAATCCATACAGGGCCGGTATAATTCACCCCTCCACTTT. Encoded protein: CASSLKSIQGRYNSPLHF.